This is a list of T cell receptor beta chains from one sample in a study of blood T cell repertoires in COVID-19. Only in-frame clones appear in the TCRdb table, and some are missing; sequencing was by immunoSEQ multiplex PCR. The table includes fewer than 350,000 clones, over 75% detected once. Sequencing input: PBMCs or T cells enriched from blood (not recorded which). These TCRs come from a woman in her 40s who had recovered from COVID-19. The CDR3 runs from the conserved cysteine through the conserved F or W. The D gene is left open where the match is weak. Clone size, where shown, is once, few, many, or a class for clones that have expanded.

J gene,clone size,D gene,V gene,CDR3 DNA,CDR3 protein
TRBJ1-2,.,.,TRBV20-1,TGCAGTGCTAGACGACAGTATGGCTACACCTTC,CSARRQYGYTF
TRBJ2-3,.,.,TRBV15,TGTGCCACCAGCAGAGATAAAATTGGAGGCACGCAGTATTTT,CATSRDKIGGTQYF
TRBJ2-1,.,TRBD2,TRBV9,TGTGCCAGCAGCCCCGGGACTAGCGGGGGATTCTACAATGAGCAGTTCTTC,CASSPGTSGGFYNEQFF
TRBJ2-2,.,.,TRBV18,TGTGCCAGCTCACCCCCAGGGGACGGCGGGGAGCTGTTTTTT,CASSPPGDGGELFF
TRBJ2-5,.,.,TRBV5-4,TGTGCCAGCAGCTTGGCACAGCACCAAGAGACCCAGTACTTC,CASSLAQHQETQYF
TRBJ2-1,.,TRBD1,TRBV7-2,TGTGCCAGCAGCTTATTAGCGACAGGGGGGAAGTATGAGCAGTTCTTC,CASSLLATGGKYEQFF
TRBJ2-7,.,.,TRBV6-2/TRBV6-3,TGTGCCAGCAGTTACTCGTTACAGAAGCAGTACTTC,CASSYSLQKQYF
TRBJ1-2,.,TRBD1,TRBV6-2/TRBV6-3,TGTGCCAGCAGTTACGGAGGACAGGGGGCACGGGGCTACACCTTC,CASSYGGQGARGYTF
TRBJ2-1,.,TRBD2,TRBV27,TGTGCCAGCAGTTTTAGCGGGGGGTGGGATGAGCAGTTCTTC,CASSFSGGWDEQFF
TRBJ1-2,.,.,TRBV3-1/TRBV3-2,TGTGCCAGCAGCCAAGGGTTCGGTTATGGCTACACCTTC,CASSQGFGYGYTF
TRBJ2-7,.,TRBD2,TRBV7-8,TGTGCCAGCAGCTTAAGCGGGGGGACCTACGAGCAGTACTTC,CASSLSGGTYEQYF
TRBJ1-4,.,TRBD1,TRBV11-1,TGTGCCAGCAGCGGCGGTGGGACAGGGGTCGAAAAACTGTTTTTT,CASSGGGTGVEKLFF
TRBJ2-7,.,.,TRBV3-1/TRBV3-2,TGTGCCAGCAGCCAAGGGAGGGACGAGCAGTACTTC,CASSQGRDEQYF
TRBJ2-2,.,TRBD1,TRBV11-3,TGTGCCAGCAGCCATGGACAGGGCTCGTGGTCCGGGGAGCTGTTTTTT,CASSHGQGSWSGELFF
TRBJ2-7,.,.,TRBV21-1,TGTGCCAGCTGCACGGGAGACATCTTAAGCTCCTACGAGCAGTACTTC,CASCTGDILSSYEQYF
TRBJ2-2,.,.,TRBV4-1,TGCGCCAGCAGCCCGCAAGCGGGCACCGGGGAGCTGTTTTTT,CASSPQAGTGELFF
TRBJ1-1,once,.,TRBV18,TGTGCCAGCTCACCAGCTTATGGTATGGGGGCGAACACTGAAGCTTTCTTT,CASSPAYGMGANTEAFF
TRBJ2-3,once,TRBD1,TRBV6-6,TGTGCCAGCAGCTCCGGGACAGGGGGCAACGCAGATACGCAGTATTTT,CASSSGTGGNADTQYF
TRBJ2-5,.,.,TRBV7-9,TGTGCCAGCAGCTTAGCTGAGACCGGGGGGACCCAGTACTTC,CASSLAETGGTQYF
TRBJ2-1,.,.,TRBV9,TGTGCCAGCAGCCCATCACCCGGGGACTACAATGAGCAGTTCTTC,CASSPSPGDYNEQFF
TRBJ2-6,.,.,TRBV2,TGTGCCAGCAGTGAACGGGCCGGGATCGGGGCCAACGTCCTGACTTTC,CASSERAGIGANVLTF
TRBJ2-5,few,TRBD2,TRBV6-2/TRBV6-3,TGTGCCAGCAGTTACGGAGATGAGCGGGGCCTGTACCAAGAGACCCAGTACTTC,CASSYGDERGLYQETQYF
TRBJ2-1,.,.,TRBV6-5,TGTGCCAGCCTTGCAGCGTCCGACAATGAGCAGTTCTTC,CASLAASDNEQFF
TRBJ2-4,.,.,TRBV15,TGTGCCACCAGCACCCACCTCGACCAGGGCAAAAACATTCAGTACTTC,CATSTHLDQGKNIQYF
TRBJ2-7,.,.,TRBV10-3,TGTGCCATCAGCGCAGGGACCTACGAGCAGTACTTC,CAISAGTYEQYF
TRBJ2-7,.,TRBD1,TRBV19,TGTGCCAGTAGTATAATCGGGACAGGAGCCTACGAGCAGTACTTC,CASSIIGTGAYEQYF
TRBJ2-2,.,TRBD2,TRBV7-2,TGTGCCAGCAGCCTGGGGCTAGCGGGATTCGACACCGGGGAGCTGTTTTTT,CASSLGLAGFDTGELFF
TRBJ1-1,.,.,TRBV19,TGTGCCAGTACTCAGACAGCGTTGAGGAACACTGAAGCTTTCTTT,CASTQTALRNTEAFF
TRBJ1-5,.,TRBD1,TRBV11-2,TGTGCCAGCAGCTCCGGGACAGGGAATAATCAGCCCCAGCATTTT,CASSSGTGNNQPQHF
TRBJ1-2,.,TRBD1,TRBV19,TGTGCCAGTAGTCCCCGACAGGGGGTTAACTATGGCTACACCTTC,CASSPRQGVNYGYTF
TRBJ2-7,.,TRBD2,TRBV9,TGTGCCAGCAGCGGCGGGGGGGCGTACGAGCAGTACTTC,CASSGGGAYEQYF
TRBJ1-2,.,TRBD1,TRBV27,TGTGCCAGCAGTTTAGACAGGGAATATGGCTACACCTTC,CASSLDREYGYTF
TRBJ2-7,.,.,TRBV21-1,TGTGCCAGCAGCAAAGCGGCTAGCGGTAGAACCCACGAGCAGTACTTC,CASSKAASGRTHEQYF
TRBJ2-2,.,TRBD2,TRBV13,TGTGCCAGCAGCCGATTGGGACTAGATCCCCCCGGGGAGCTGTTTTTT,CASSRLGLDPPGELFF
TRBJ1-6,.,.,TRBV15,TGTGCCACCAGTCCCCCCCGGGGGTTTGAGCGGGGAATGGATGATTCACCCCTCCACTTT,CATSPPRGFERGMDDSPLHF
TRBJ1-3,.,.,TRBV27,TGTGCCAGCAGTTCTATTTCCTGGGAGCCTGGAAACACCATATATTTT,CASSSISWEPGNTIYF
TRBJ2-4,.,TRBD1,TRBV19,TGTGCCTCAGGGCAGGGGGCTTCCGTTGCCAAAAACATTCAGTACTTC,CASGQGASVAKNIQYF
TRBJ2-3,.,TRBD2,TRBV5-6,TGTGCCAGCAGCAACACACTAGCGGGCGTACAAGGGACGCAGTATTTT,CASSNTLAGVQGTQYF
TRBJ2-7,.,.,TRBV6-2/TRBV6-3,TGTGCCAGCAGTTACTCGAAGGGGCGCGAGCAGTACTTC,CASSYSKGREQYF
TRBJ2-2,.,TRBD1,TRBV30,TGTGCCTGGATGAACAGGGGCACCGGGGAGCTGTTTTTT,CAWMNRGTGELFF
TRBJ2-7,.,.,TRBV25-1,TGTGCCAGCAGTGGCTTTGGCGGGACCAGCTCCTACGAGCAGTACTTC,CASSGFGGTSSYEQYF